Given below is one TCR beta chain in context. Its antigen is currently unknown. CDR1 and CDR2 from the germline V gene are SEHNR and FQNEAQ (reference sequence). The CDR3 totals 16 residues. V lost 4 bases, J lost 1 base, and 17 bases lay in between. The data were taken from a study of Ad26.COV2.S vaccination and SARS-CoV-2 variants. The study, taken as a whole, reports: Recipients of vaccine and of placebo showed similar breadth of their non-spike TCR repertoires.

Using immunoSEQ multiplex PCR, the repertoire was profiled, and TCRdb retains in-frame clones only, with some absent. This repertoire shows roughly 400,000 clones, approximately 92% found once; its top ten account for more than 1.5%. Treatment here: around 19 received Ad26.COV2.S at low or high dose, single or two shots; five or six received placebo; per-sample allocation not given. Specimen acquisition occurred on day 63 following the initial vaccine or placebo injection. An adult aged 18-55 years in Boston served as the donor. Sequencing was performed on peripheral blood, taken in a trial of Ad26.COV2.S vaccine versus placebo. This clonotype was obtained from a person between 18 and 60 years old who received the Ad26.COV2.S COVID-19 vaccine or a placebo. The chain links TRBV7-9 to TRBJ2-7; D possibly matches TRBD1 or TRBD2 (5 bases each). The CDR3 nucleotides read TGTGCCAGCAGCTCCCGATCCGGGACGGGTTCCTACGAGCAGTACTTC. It translates to CASSSRSGTGSYEQYF. Looking up the rest from reference TRBV7-9 and TRBJ2-7 gives the full variable domain: DTGVSQNPRHKITKRGQNVTFRCDPISEHNRLYWYRQTLGQGPEFLTYFQNEAQLEKSRLLSDRFSAERPKGSFSTLEIQRTEQGDSAMYLCASSSRSGTGSYEQYFGPGTRLTVT.